This is a list of T cell receptor beta chains from one sample in a study of OX40 agonist ivuxolimab in advanced cancers. TCRdb's copy holds only in-frame clones and misses some; the assay was immunoSEQ multiplex PCR. The sample consists of some 60,000 clones, 70% to 90% of them appearing once. This material consisted of CD4+ or CD8+ T cells sorted from blood, taken in a trial of the OX40 agonist ivuxolimab. The origin of the receptors is an adult with an advanced solid tumor such as melanoma, head and neck, liver or kidney cancer. The CDR3 runs from the conserved cysteine through the conserved F or W. A D gene is named only where the DNA matches it firmly. Only some rows state a clone size, as once, few, many or a class for expanded clones.

J | size | V | length | D | DNA | CDR3
TRBJ2-1 | NA | TRBV6-4 | 15 | NA | TGTGCCAGCGCCCCAGGGGAAAGGGCTGGGAATGAGCAGTTCTTC | CASAPGERAGNEQFF
TRBJ1-5 | NA | TRBV6-5 | 13 | TRBD1 | TGTGCCAGCCACCCAGGGGGCTATCAGCCCCAGCATTTT | CASHPGGYQPQHF
TRBJ2-7 | NA | TRBV28 | 16 | NA | TGTGCCAGCAGTTTACACCTGGCGGCCCTTTCCTACGAGCAGTACTTC | CASSLHLAALSYEQYF
TRBJ1-5 | few | TRBV6-5 | 13 | NA | TGTGCCAGCAGGCCGGACGGGAATCAGCCCCAGCATTTT | CASRPDGNQPQHF
TRBJ1-3 | NA | TRBV4-2 | 17 | NA | TGTGCCAGCAGCCAAAGCGGAGGGGGGATCTCTGGAAACACCATATATTTT | CASSQSGGGISGNTIYF
TRBJ2-2 | few | TRBV5-1 | 17 | TRBD2 | TGCGCCAGCAGCCTCACTAGCGGGGGGGCGAACACCGGGGAGCTGTTTTTT | CASSLTSGGANTGELFF
TRBJ2-7 | once | TRBV6-1 | 11 | NA | TGTGCCAGCAATAGGTTGGGCGAGCAGTACTTC | CASNRLGEQYF
TRBJ2-2 | NA | TRBV2 | 14 | NA | TGTGCCAGCGCCGGGACGGCGAACACCGGGGAGCTGTTTTTT | CASAGTANTGELFF
TRBJ1-5 | NA | TRBV7-9 | 15 | NA | TGTGCCAGCAGCCCGGGGGAAGGGATCAATCAGCCCCAGCATTTT | CASSPGEGINQPQHF
TRBJ1-1 | once | TRBV5-3 | 15 | NA | TGTGCCAGCAGCATGTATGGCGTGGCGCGGACTGAAGCTTTCTTT | CASSMYGVARTEAFF
TRBJ1-6 | NA | TRBV30 | 15 | TRBD1 | TGTGCCTGGAGTTTATGGAACAGGGGGAATTCACCCCTCCACTTT | CAWSLWNRGNSPLHF
TRBJ1-4 | NA | TRBV7-2 | 15 | TRBD1 | TGTGCCAGCAGCGTACCGGGACAGGCTAATGAAAAACTGTTTTTT | CASSVPGQANEKLFF
TRBJ2-1 | NA | TRBV5-6 | 14 | NA | TGTGCCAGCAGCTTGAACAGCCTAGGCAATGAGCAGTTCTTC | CASSLNSLGNEQFF
TRBJ2-1 | once | TRBV10-3 | 15 | TRBD1 | TGTGCCCTTGGAGGGGGGACAGGTACCTACAATGAGCAGTTCTTC | CALGGGTGTYNEQFF
TRBJ2-2 | NA | TRBV5-8 | 16 | NA | TGTGCCAGCAGCTCCGCGGGACATATGAACACCGGGGAGCTGTTTTTT | CASSSAGHMNTGELFF
TRBJ1-4 | NA | TRBV5-1 | 15 | TRBD1 | TGCGCCAGCAGCATATCGGGACAGGGTAATGAAAAACTGTTTTTT | CASSISGQGNEKLFF
TRBJ1-2 | once | TRBV6-1 | 15 | NA | TGTGCCAGCAGTCCCGATCGGGGACGGAACTATGGCTACACCTTC | CASSPDRGRNYGYTF
TRBJ1-1 | few | TRBV5-8 | 12 | NA | TGTGCCAGCAGCCATACTAAGGTTGTAGCTTTCTTT | CASSHTKVVAFF
TRBJ2-5 | NA | TRBV7-2 | 14 | TRBD2 | TGTGCCAGCAGAGTAGGACTAGCGCTCGAGACCCAGTACTTC | CASRVGLALETQYF
TRBJ1-3 | few | TRBV6-1 | 10 | NA | TGTGCCAGCAGTGAAGATGTAGGATATTTT | CASSEDVGYF
TRBJ2-3 | NA | TRBV19 | 12 | NA | TGTGCCAGTGGAGGGGGCACAGATACGCAGTATTTT | CASGGGTDTQYF
TRBJ1-5 | few | TRBV5-1 | 15 | NA | TGCGCCAGCAGGGAGGGGGTGGAGAGCAATCAGCCCCAGCATTTT | CASREGVESNQPQHF
TRBJ1-3 | NA | TRBV2 | 11 | NA | TGTGCCAGCATAGGTGGAAACACCATATATTTT | CASIGGNTIYF
TRBJ2-2 | NA | TRBV7-3 | 17 | NA | TGTGCCAGCAGCCCCTTAGGAGGGCCAGGCCTCACCGGGGAGCTGTTTTTT | CASSPLGGPGLTGELFF
TRBJ1-2 | NA | TRBV28 | 11 | NA | TGTGCCAGCAGGGCCCCTTATGGCTACACCTTC | CASRAPYGYTF
TRBJ2-7 | NA | TRBV29-1 | 12 | TRBD1 | TGCAGCGGCGGGACAGGGGGCTACGAGCAGTACTTC | CSGGTGGYEQYF
TRBJ1-6 | NA | TRBV6-5 | 14 | NA | TGTGCCAGCAGTGAAGGGGAGTTCCTTTCACCCCTCCACTTT | CASSEGEFLSPLHF
TRBJ2-1 | NA | TRBV5-4 | 13 | NA | TGTGCCAGCAGCTTAACCTCAGCAAATGAGCAGTTCTTC | CASSLTSANEQFF
TRBJ2-5 | NA | TRBV2 | 13 | TRBD1 | TGTGCCAGCAGTAGACAGGGGCAGAAGACCCAGTACTTC | CASSRQGQKTQYF
TRBJ2-2 | NA | TRBV7-2 | 15 | NA | TGTGCCAGCAGCTTATTAGGAGGGGGAGCCGGGGAGCTGTTTTTT | CASSLLGGGAGELFF
TRBJ1-4 | once | TRBV19 | 15 | NA | TGTGCCAGTAGTATATCGGGGGGCTCTAATGAAAAACTGTTTTTT | CASSISGGSNEKLFF
TRBJ2-3 | NA | TRBV10-3 | 17 | TRBD2 | TGTGCCATCAGTGAGTCTCAGCGGGGGAGCTTCACAGATACGCAGTATTTT | CAISESQRGSFTDTQYF
TRBJ2-5 | NA | TRBV5-1 | 13 | NA | TGCGCCAGCAGCTGGGAGCTACAAGAGACCCAGTACTTC | CASSWELQETQYF
TRBJ2-7 | NA | TRBV6-1 | 15 | NA | TGTGCCAGCAGTGAAGATGGCGGGGGCCCCCTCGAGCAGTACTTC | CASSEDGGGPLEQYF
TRBJ2-1 | NA | TRBV19 | 15 | TRBD2 | TGTGCCAGTAGTACTAGCGGGGGGCCCTTCTATGAGCAGTTCTTC | CASSTSGGPFYEQFF
TRBJ1-3 | few | TRBV4-3 | 17 | NA | TGCGCCAGCAGCCAAGACTTAGGGACAAATGCTGGAAACACCATATATTTT | CASSQDLGTNAGNTIYF
TRBJ2-2 | NA | TRBV5-1 | 17 | TRBD1 | TGCGCCAGCAGCAGAACTCCGGGACAGGTCCGTGGGAGGGAGCTGTTTTTT | CASSRTPGQVRGRELFF
TRBJ1-5 | NA | TRBV29-1 | 13 | NA | TGCAGCGTTGAGGTAAATAGCAATCAGCCCCAGCATTTT | CSVEVNSNQPQHF
TRBJ1-1 | NA | TRBV28 | 16 | TRBD1 | TGTGCCAGCAGTTACCTCAGGGGGCTTTATGACACTGAAGCTTTCTTT | CASSYLRGLYDTEAFF
TRBJ2-3 | NA | TRBV2 | 14 | NA | TGTGCCAGCAGTGAAAACAGGGACACAGATACGCAGTATTTT | CASSENRDTDTQYF
TRBJ2-7 | NA | TRBV14 | 17 | TRBD1 | TGTGCCAGCAGCCAAGAACGACAGGGGCCACTCTCCTACGAGCAGTACTTC | CASSQERQGPLSYEQYF
TRBJ1-6 | NA | TRBV5-1 | 14 | TRBD1 | TGCGCCAGCATGAGCGGGGACAGAAATTCACCCCTCCACTTT | CASMSGDRNSPLHF
TRBJ1-5 | NA | TRBV5-6 | 14 | NA | TGTGCCAGCAGCTATCACAGTGGCAATCAGCCCCAGCATTTT | CASSYHSGNQPQHF
TRBJ2-1 | NA | TRBV7-8 | 11 | NA | TGTGCCAGCAGCTCCCACTACGAGCAGTTCTTC | CASSSHYEQFF
TRBJ1-5 | NA | TRBV6-5 | 15 | NA | TGTGCCAGCAGACCGAGACAGGTCCCCAATCAGCCCCAGCATTTT | CASRPRQVPNQPQHF
TRBJ1-5 | NA | TRBV9 | 15 | NA | TGTGCCAGCAGCGTAGAGGGGGGGGCATATCAGCCCCAGCATTTT | CASSVEGGAYQPQHF
TRBJ2-5 | NA | TRBV6-1 | 15 | TRBD1 | TGTGCCAGCAGCCTGACCGGGACAGGGCAAGAGACCCAGTACTTC | CASSLTGTGQETQYF
TRBJ2-7 | once | TRBV4-3 | 13 | NA | TGCGCCAGCAGCCATCCTCAGGACTACGAGCAGTACTTC | CASSHPQDYEQYF
TRBJ2-5 | NA | TRBV5-1 | 15 | TRBD1 | TGCGCCAGCAGCTTGGGACAGGGGGCGCCGGAGACCCAGTACTTC | CASSLGQGAPETQYF